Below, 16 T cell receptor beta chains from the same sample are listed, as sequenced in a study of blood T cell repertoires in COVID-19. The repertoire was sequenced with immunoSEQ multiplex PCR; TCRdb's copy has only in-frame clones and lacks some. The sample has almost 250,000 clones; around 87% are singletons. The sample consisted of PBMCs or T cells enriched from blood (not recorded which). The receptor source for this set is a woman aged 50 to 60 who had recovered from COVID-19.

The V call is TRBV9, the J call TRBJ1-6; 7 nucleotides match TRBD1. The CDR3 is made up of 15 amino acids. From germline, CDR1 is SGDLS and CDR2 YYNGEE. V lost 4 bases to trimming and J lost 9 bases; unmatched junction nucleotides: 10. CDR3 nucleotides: TGTGCCAGCAGCCCTACTAGACAGGGATCTTCACCCCTCCACTTT. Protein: CASSPTRQGSSPLHF. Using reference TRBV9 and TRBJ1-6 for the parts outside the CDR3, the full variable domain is DSGVTQTPKHLITATGQRVTLRCSPRSGDLSVYWYQQSLDQGLQFLIQYYNGEERAKGNILERFSAQQFPDLHSELNLSSLELGDSALYFCASSPTRQGSSPLHFGNGTRLTVT.

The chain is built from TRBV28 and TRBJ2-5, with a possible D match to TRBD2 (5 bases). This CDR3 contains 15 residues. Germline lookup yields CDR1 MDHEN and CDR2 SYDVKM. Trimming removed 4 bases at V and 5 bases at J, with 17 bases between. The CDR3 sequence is CASSSPSAGVETQYF. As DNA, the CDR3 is TGTGCCAGCAGTTCTCCCTCGGCGGGCGTGGAGACCCAGTACTTC.

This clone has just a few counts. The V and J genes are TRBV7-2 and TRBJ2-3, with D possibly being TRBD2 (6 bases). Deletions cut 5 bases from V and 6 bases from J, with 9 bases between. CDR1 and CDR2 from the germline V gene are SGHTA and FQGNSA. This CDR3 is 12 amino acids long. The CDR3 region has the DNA TGTGCCAGCAGCCGAGGAGGGGATACGCAGTATTTT. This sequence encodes CASSRGGDTQYF.

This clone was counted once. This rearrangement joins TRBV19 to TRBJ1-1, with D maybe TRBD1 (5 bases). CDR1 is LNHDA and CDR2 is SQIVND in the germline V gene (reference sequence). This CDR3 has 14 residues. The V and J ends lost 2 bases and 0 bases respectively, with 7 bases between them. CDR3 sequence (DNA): TGTGCCAGTAGTATATCGGACATGAACACTGAAGCTTTCTTT. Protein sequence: CASSISDMNTEAFF.

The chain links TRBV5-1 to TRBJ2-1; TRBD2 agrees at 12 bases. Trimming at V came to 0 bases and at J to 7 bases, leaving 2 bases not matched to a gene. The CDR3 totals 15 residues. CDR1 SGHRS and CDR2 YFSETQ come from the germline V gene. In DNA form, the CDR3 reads TGCGCCAGCAGCTTGGCGACTAGCGGGAGTAATGAGCAGTTCTTC. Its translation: CASSLATSGSNEQFF.

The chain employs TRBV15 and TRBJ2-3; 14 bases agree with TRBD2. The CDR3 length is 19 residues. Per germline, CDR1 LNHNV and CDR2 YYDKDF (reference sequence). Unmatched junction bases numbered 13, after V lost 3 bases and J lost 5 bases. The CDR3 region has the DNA TGTGCCACCAGCAGGGGGGGGACTAGCGGGAGAGGTCCTGGAGATACGCAGTATTTT. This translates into CATSRGGTSGRGPGDTQYF. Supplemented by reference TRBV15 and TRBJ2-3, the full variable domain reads DAMVIQNPRYQVTQFGKPVTLSCSQTLNHNVMYWYQQKSSQAPKLLFHYYDKDFNNEADTPDNFQSRRPNTSFCFLDIRSPGLGDTAMYLCATSRGGTSGRGPGDTQYFGPGTRLTVL.

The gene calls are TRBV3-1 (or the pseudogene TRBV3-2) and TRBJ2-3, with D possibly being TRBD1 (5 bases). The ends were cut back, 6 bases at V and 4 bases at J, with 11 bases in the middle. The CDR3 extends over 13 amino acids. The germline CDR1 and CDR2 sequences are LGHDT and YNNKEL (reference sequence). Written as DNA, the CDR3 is TGTGCCAGCAGAGTGGACAACTCAGATACGCAGTATTTT. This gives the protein CASRVDNSDTQYF.

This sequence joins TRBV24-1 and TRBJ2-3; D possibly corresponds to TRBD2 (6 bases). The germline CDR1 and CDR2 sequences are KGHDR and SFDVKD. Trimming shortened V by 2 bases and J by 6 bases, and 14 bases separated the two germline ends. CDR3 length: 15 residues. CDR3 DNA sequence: TGTGCCACCAGTGATTCTGCCGGAGGGGCGGATACGCAGTATTTT. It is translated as CATSDSAGGADTQYF.

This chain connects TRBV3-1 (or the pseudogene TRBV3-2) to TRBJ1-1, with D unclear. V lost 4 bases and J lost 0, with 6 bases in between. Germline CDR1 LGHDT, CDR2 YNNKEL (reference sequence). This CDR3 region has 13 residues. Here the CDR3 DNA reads TGTGCCAGCAGCCCGAGAATGAACACTGAAGCTTTCTTT. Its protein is CASSPRMNTEAFF.

The CDR3 here is CSASLLASTGEQYF. The DNA of the CDR3 is TGCAGTGCTAGTCTCCTAGCTTCTACGGGGGAGCAGTACTTC. This sequence joins TRBV20-1 and TRBJ2-7; D is possibly TRBD2 (5 bases). There are 14 residues in the CDR3. CDR1 and CDR2 from the germline V gene are DFQATT and SNEGSKA (reference sequence). V was clipped by 3 bases and J by 7 bases, with 19 bases between them.

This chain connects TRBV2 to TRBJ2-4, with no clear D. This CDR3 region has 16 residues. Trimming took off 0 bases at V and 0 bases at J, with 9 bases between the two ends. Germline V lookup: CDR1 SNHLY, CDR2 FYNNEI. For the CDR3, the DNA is TGTGCCAGCAGTGAAGCGCTTCAGTTAGCCAAAAACATTCAGTACTTC. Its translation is CASSEALQLAKNIQYF.

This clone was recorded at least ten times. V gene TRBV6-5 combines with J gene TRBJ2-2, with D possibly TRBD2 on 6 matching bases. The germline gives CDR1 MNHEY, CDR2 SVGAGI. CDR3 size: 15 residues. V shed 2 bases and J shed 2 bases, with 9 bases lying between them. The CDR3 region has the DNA TGTGCCAGCAGTTACATGCGGGATAACACCGGGGAGCTGTTTTTT. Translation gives CASSYMRDNTGELFF.

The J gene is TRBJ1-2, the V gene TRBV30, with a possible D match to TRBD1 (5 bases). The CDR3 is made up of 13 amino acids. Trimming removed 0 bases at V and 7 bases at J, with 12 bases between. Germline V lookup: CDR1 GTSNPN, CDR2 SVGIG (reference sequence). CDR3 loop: CAWSVARVGGYTF. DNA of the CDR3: TGTGCCTGGAGTGTAGCCAGGGTGGGTGGCTACACCTTC.

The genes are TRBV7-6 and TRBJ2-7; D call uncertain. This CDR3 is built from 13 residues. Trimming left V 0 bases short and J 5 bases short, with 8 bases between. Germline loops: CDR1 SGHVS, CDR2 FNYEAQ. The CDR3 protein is CASSLAVEDEQYF. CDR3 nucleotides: TGTGCCAGCAGCTTAGCCGTAGAAGACGAGCAGTACTTC.

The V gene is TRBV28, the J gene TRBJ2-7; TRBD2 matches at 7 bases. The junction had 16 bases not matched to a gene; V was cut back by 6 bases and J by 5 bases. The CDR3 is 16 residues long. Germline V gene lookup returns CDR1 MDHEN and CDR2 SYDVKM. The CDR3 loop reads CASRAALLGRIHEQYF. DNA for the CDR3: TGTGCCAGCAGAGCCGCCCTCCTCGGGAGGATCCACGAGCAGTACTTC.

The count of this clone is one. CDR3 nucleotide sequence: TGTGCCAGCAGCAACCCGAGCCCAGATACGCAGTATTTT. Amino acids: CASSNPSPDTQYF. The chain employs TRBV6-5 and TRBJ2-3; D remains unclear. The CDR3 is 13 residues long. V shed 6 bases and J shed 4 bases, with 11 bases lying between them. Germline V gives CDR1 MNHEY, CDR2 SVGAGI.